This T cell receptor (beta chain) was found in a study of cytomegalovirus exposure and HLA in healthy donors. About the study: An analysis done earlier identified almost 120 million unique TCR beta sequences from about 179 million T cells. Study-wide results and caveats: Confirmation was obtained in vitro that three CMV-associated chains are specific for CMV antigens. A later analysis reportedly found that, within productive TCRs, an Asian-associated ancestry cluster had fewer N-insertions than the mean observed across the roughly 690 donors.

PCR involved 60 Vbeta and 13 Jbeta primers. Source study methods: There were about 86 million unique TCR beta chains by a later count, and approximately 10 million of them were shared. Using immunoSEQ multiplex PCR, the repertoire was profiled, and TCRdb retains in-frame clones only, with some absent. For V, J and clone size, that table is used; D and trimming come from the DNA. The top ten clones hold around 8.6% of a sample with some 110,000 clones, around four fifths of them seen once. Concerning this clone itself: The antigen is undetermined.

There are 13 residues in the CDR3. With 0 bases removed from V and 7 bases from J, the gap between germline ends came to 10 bases. Per the germline V gene, CDR1 is SGHDT and CDR2 is YYEEEE. The TCR originated in a woman between 35 and 50 years old in good health and CMV-seropositive. The rearrangement joins TRBV5-6 to TRBJ1-2, with D hard to call. The sequenced sample was PBMCs. In DNA form, the CDR3 reads TGTGCCAGCAGCTTGGGCATTATAGCTGGCTACACCTTC. It translates to CASSLGIIAGYTF.